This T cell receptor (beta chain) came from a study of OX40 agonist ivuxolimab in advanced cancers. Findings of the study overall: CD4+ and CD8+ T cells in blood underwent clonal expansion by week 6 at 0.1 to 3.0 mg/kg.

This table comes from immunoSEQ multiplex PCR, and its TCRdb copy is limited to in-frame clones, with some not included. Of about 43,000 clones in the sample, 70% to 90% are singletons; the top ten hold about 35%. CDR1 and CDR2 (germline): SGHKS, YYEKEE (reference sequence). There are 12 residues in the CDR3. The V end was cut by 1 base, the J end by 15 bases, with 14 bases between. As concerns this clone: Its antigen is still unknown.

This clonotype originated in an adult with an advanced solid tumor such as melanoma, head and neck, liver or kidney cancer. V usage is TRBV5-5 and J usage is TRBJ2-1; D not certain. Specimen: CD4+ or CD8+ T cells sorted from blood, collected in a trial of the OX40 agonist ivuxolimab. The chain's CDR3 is CASSLPPGLGFF. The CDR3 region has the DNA TGTGCCAGCAGCTTGCCGCCGGGTTTGGGGTTCTTC.